The 7 T cell receptor beta chains below all came from one sample that was sequenced in a study of T-cell memory formation after mild COVID-19 (TCRdb year 2021). Library method: 5' RACE. The reads were generated on an Illumina NovaSeq 6000. The public reads were run again by TCRdb, first through fastp at Q25 and then through MiXCR, and only productive beta chains were kept. Here each entry gathers all rows of one CDR3 protein and keeps the most common genes and DNA. The sample records around 340,000 distinct CDR3 sequences, 20% to 25% of which are singletons. The ten top clones hold roughly an eighth of the sample. The source material was PBMCs or a T cell subset sorted from them (not recorded which). All receptors come from an adult woman who had mild COVID-19 (a few samples of this study predate the infection). The sample titles of this study are shuffled in the database, so cell type and time point are left out; the donor was told from shared clones.

This chain joins TRBV4-1 and TRBJ1-2; possibly TRBD1 for D (5 bases). Germline V gene data show CDR1 as MGHRA and CDR2 as YSYEKL. V dropped 4 bases and J dropped 4 bases, with 19 bases sitting between them. The CDR3 loop spans 16 amino acids. Here the CDR3 reads CASSRLGVTDGYGYTF. The CDR3 DNA follows: TGCGCCAGCAGCCGATTAGGGGTCACGGATGGCTATGGCTACACCTTC.

This clonotype was observed a few times. The chain recombines TRBV12-3 or TRBV12-4 with TRBJ1-2; 7 bases line up with TRBD1. With 4 bases clipped from V and 4 bases from J, the junction kept 15 bases outside the gene matches. This CDR3 is built from 17 residues. Here the CDR3 DNA reads TGTGCCAGCAGTTCCATGGAATTCGGGACAGAAATCTATGGCTACACCTTC. It yields the protein CASSSMEFGTEIYGYTF.

This chain uses TRBV5-6 with TRBJ1-5; D is undetermined. This CDR3 has 14 amino acids. Trimming took off 0 bases at V and 6 bases at J, with 10 bases between the two ends. Germline V lookup: CDR1 SGHDT, CDR2 YYEEEE. The CDR3: CASSLGPRGQPQHF. The CDR3 DNA is TGTGCCAGCAGCTTGGGACCCCGGGGTCAGCCCCAGCATTTT.

This clonotype was observed a handful of times. The V call is TRBV4-3, the J call TRBJ2-7, with 8 bases aligning to TRBD1. V dropped 4 bases and J dropped 2; count of bases not matched to a gene: 7. Looked up from germline, CDR1 is LGHNA and CDR2 is YSLEER. This CDR3 region has 15 residues. CDR3 in DNA: TGCGCCAGCAGCCGAATGACAGGGGCAGCCTACGAGCAGTACTTC. Its protein product is CASSRMTGAAYEQYF.

V and J are TRBV2 and TRBJ1-6; D possibly corresponds to TRBD1 (6 bases). Trimming cost V 5 bases and J 9 bases, with 17 bases left between them. The germline CDR1 and CDR2 sequences are SNHLY and FYNNEI. The CDR3 runs to 15 residues. CDR3 coding DNA: TGTGCCAGCAGTCCACAGGGAACCCTAGGTTCACCCCTCCACTTT. Translated: CASSPQGTLGSPLHF.

A few counts support this clonotype. The genes are TRBV24-1 and TRBJ1-1; D is unclear. In germline, CDR1 is KGHDR, CDR2 SFDVKD. CDR3 length equals 12 residues. Trimming took off 3 bases at V and 1 base at J, with 2 bases between the two ends. CDR3 bases: TGTGCCACCAGTGATACGAACACTGAAGCTTTCTTT. Protein: CATSDTNTEAFF.

This clonotype was recorded a few times. The V gene is TRBV7-3, the J gene TRBJ2-1; D tentatively reads TRBD1 or TRBD2 (5 bases each). Germline loops: CDR1 SGHTA, CDR2 FQGTGA. This CDR3 comprises 13 residues. The V end lost 4 bases, the J end lost 5 bases, and 9 bases lay between the germline ends. In DNA, the CDR3 is TGTGCCAGCAGCTCAGGGACGAACAATGAGCAGTTCTTC. Encoded protein: CASSSGTNNEQFF.